Sequencing of this T cell receptor beta chain was carried out in a study of T cell responses to AZD1222 COVID-19 vaccine. The germline CDR1 and CDR2 sequences are SGHTA and FQGNSA. Trimming took 2 bases from V and 2 from J; bases not matched to a gene: 8. The CDR3 length is 19 residues. Findings and limits, study-wide: White British ancestry dominated among donors, who included more females, and clonal diversity was possibly underestimated.

Assay: immunoSEQ multiplex PCR; the TCRdb copy retains only in-frame clones and omits some. The data hold some 96,000 clones, with about 88% observed a single time. As regards this clone: What it recognizes is unknown.

The genes are TRBV7-2 and TRBJ2-1, with 14 bases matching TRBD2. The receptor's source is an adult who received the AZD1222 COVID-19 vaccine. Specimen: peripheral blood, collected 28 days after the second AZD1222 dose. The chain's CDR3 is CASSLRGTSGRVAYNEQFF. The CDR3 DNA reads TGTGCCAGCAGCTTAAGAGGGACTAGCGGGAGAGTGGCCTACAATGAGCAGTTCTTC. The variable domain in full, with the rest retrieved from reference TRBV7-2 and TRBJ2-1, is GAGVSQSPSNKVTEKGKDVELRCDPISGHTALYWYRQSLGQGLEFLIYFQGNSAPDKSGLPSDRFSAERTGGSVSTLTIQRTQQEDSAVYLCASSLRGTSGRVAYNEQFFGPGTRLTVL.